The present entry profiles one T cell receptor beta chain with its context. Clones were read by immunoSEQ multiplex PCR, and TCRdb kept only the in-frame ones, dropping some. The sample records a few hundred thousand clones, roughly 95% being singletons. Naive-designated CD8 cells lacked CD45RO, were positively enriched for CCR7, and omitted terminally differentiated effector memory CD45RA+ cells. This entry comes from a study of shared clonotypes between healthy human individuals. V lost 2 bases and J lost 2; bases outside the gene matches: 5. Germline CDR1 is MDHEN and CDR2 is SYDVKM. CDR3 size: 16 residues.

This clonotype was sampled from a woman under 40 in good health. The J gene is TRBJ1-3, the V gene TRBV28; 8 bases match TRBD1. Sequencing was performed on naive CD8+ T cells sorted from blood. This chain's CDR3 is CASSLGQGAAGNTIYF. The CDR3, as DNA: TGTGCCAGCAGTTTAGGGCAGGGGGCTGCTGGAAACACCATATATTTT.